This T cell receptor beta chain was captured in a study of blood T cell repertoires in COVID-19. The CDR3 totals 16 residues. Germline values: CDR1 MNHEY, CDR2 SMNVEV (reference sequence). The junction had 4 bases not matched to a gene; V was cut back by 0 bases and J by 4 bases. Using immunoSEQ multiplex PCR, the repertoire was profiled, and TCRdb retains in-frame clones only, with some absent. In the table there are roughly 180,000 clones, under 90% of which are singletons. Sample: PBMCs or T cells enriched from blood (not recorded which). The TCR sequence derives from a man aged 60-69 years who had recovered from COVID-19. The V and J genes are TRBV27 and TRBJ1-2; 11 bases match TRBD1. The CDR3 DNA is TGTGCCAGCAGTTTATCGGGGACAGGGGGATTCTATGGCTACACCTTC. Encoded protein: CASSLSGTGGFYGYTF.